The TCR beta chain under discussion was sequenced for a study of blood T cell repertoires in COVID-19. At the level of the study: The origin of the acute and convalescent COVID-19 samples was the United States, Italy and Spain. The analysed material was cDNA or gDNA that came from T cells, B-cell-depleted T cells, or PBMCs.

Trimming took off 5 bases at V and 0 bases at J, with 10 bases between the two ends. Per germline, CDR1 LGHNT and CDR2 FRNRAP. There are 14 residues in the CDR3. Recruited during active infection, patients (from Seattle) were subsequently followed longitudinally. Sequencing used immunoSEQ multiplex PCR; TCRdb keeps in-frame clones, though not all of them. The sample shows 360,000 or so clones, approximately 89% of them seen only once. This chain uses TRBV12-5 with TRBJ2-5; D is uncertain. The TCR comes from a woman aged 55 to 70 with COVID-19, enrolled during active disease. Sequenced material: peripheral blood. In nucleotides, the CDR3 is TGTGCTAGTGGTAGTACTCCGTACCAAGAGACCCAGTACTTC. It is translated as CASGSTPYQETQYF.